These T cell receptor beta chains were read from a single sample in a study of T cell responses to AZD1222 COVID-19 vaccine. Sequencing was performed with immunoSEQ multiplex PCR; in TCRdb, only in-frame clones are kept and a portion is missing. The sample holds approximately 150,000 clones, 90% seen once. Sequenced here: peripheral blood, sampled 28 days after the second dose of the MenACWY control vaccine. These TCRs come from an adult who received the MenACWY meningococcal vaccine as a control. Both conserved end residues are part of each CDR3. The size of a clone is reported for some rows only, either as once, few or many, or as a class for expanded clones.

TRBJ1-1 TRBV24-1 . CATSTSRGQEAFF
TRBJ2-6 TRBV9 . CASSGFTGANVLTF
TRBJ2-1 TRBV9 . CASSVSGSVVNEQFF
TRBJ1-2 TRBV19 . CASADSGMGLRGYTF
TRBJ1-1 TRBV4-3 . CASSQDSSPEAFF
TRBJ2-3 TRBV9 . CASTHSGRASTDTQYF
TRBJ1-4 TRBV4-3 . CASSLRTGRNNEKLFF
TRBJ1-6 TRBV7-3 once CASSLSPEYNSPLHF
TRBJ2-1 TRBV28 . CATCGQGNEQFF
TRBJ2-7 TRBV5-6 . CASSLGGTGISEQYF
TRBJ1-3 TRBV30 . CAWSVGGPGNTIYF
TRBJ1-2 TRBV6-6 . CASSRDYGYTF
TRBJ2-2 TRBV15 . CATSRDRASFTGELFF
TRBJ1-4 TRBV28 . CASKQTGANEKLFF
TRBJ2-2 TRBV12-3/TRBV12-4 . CASRGTGYGELFF
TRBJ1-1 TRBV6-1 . CASSEGQLYTEAFF
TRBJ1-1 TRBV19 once CASSIPLGRTEAFF
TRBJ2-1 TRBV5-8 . CASSWGNPSGVHNEQFF
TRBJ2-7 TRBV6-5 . CASRRQGGGEQYF
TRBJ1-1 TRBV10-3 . CAISESRSEAFF
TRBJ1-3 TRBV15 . CATSSEGTGTLRTIYF
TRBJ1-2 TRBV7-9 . CASSTHGTGTFYGYTF
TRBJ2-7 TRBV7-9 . CASSLWGTSGNYEQYF
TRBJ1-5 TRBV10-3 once CAIIWTADQPQHF
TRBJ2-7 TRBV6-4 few CASRGPSYEQYF
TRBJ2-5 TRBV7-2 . CASSLVGPSGTYQETQYF
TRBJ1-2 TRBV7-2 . CASSLARQAFYGYTF
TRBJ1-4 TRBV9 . CASSVSGVGEKLFF
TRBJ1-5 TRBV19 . CASSIEENQPQHF
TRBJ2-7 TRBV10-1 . CASSVPLEQYF
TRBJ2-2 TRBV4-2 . CASSQGGSVGTNTGELFF
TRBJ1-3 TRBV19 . CASRDRRSGNTIYF
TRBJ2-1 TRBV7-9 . CASRRWRVGSDEQFF
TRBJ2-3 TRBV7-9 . CASSLGAGVEDTQYF
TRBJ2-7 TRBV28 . CASSFPMKAYEQYF
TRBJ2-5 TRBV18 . CASSPPSGSWKTQYF
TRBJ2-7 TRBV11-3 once CASSLDGPSGAAEQYF
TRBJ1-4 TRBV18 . CASSPTTGPSNEKLFF
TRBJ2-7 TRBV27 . CASSKHKLREQYF
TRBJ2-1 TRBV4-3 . CASSQEQGLAGGHEQFF
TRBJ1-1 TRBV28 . CASTTGAMNTEAFF
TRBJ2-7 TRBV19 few CASSILGAGGRNVGEQYF
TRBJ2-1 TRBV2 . CASLLHNEQFF
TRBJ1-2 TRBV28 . CATFIDPGQELWGYTF
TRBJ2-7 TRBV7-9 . CASSLGPDRAYEQYF
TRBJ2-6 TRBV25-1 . CASRGGGFNSGANVLTF
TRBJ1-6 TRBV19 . CASSRGAADNSPLHF
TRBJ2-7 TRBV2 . CASSPESGWHEQYF